The 31 T cell receptor beta chains given below trace back to one sample, sequenced in a study of radiotherapy plus CTLA-4 blockade in lung cancer. Here immunoSEQ multiplex PCR was the method, and the copy in TCRdb shows in-frame clones only, minus some. The sample holds tens of thousands of clones, under 80% seen once. This specimen was peripheral blood, taken from a patient treated with radiotherapy plus ipilimumab. The origin of the receptors is a human donor with non-small cell lung cancer who had stable disease on radiotherapy plus ipilimumab.

This clone was seen only once. The chain joins TRBV6-6 to TRBJ1-2, with TRBD1 matching over 7 bases. CDR1 and CDR2 from the germline V gene are MNHNY and SVGAGI (reference sequence). Unmatched junction bases numbered 5, after V lost 6 bases and J lost 4 bases. CDR3 length equals 13 residues. CDR3 sequence (DNA): TGTGCCAGCAGGGACCGGGACAGCTATGGCTACACCTTC. Residues: CASRDRDSYGYTF.

The gene calls are TRBV5-1 and TRBJ2-2; TRBD1 agrees at 9 bases. Unmatched junction bases numbered 4, after V lost 4 bases and J lost 6 bases. This CDR3 comprises 14 residues. Germline CDR1 and CDR2: SGHRS and YFSETQ. This CDR3 is CASSPGQGPGELFF. The CDR3 DNA reads TGCGCCAGCAGCCCGGGACAGGGACCCGGGGAGCTGTTTTTT. The variable domain in full, with the rest retrieved from reference TRBV5-1 and TRBJ2-2, is KAGVTQTPRYLIKTRGQQVTLSCSPISGHRSVSWYQQTPGQGLQFLFEYFSETQRNKGNFPGRFSGRQFSNSRSEMNVSTLELGDSALYLCASSPGQGPGELFFGEGSRLTVL.

The chain has TRBV6-1 and TRBJ2-1, with TRBD2 as a possible D gene (6 bases). From germline, CDR1 is MNHNS and CDR2 SASEGT. CDR3 length: 15 amino acids. V was clipped by 6 bases and J by 6 bases, with 18 bases between them. This CDR3 is CASSPRRRGGNEQFF. The CDR3 DNA follows: TGTGCCAGCAGCCCTAGGCGGAGGGGAGGCAATGAGCAGTTCTTC.

This clone was seen many times. The V and J genes are TRBV10-3 and TRBJ1-2; 7 bases are a match to TRBD1. The length of the CDR3 is 17 residues. The V and J ends lost 2 bases and 2 bases, in that order; junction bases with no gene match: 11. Germline V gene data show CDR1 as ENHRY and CDR2 as SYGVKD. Here the CDR3 reads CAISEHALGQRNYGYTF. The CDR3, as DNA: TGTGCCATCAGTGAGCATGCCTTGGGACAGCGAAACTATGGCTACACCTTC.

The chain links TRBV6-1 to TRBJ1-3, with D possibly TRBD1 on 5 matching bases. Trimming took off 7 bases at V and 0 bases at J, with 13 bases between the two ends. The CDR3 has 15 amino acids. CDR1 MNHNS and CDR2 SASEGT come from the germline V gene. The CDR3 DNA sequence: TGTGCCAGCAAACGGGACTCCAACTCTGGAAACACCATATATTTT. Translation gives CASKRDSNSGNTIYF.

J is TRBJ1-6 and V is TRBV11-3; D gene ambiguous. Germline V gene lookup returns CDR1 SGHNT and CDR2 YENEEA. This CDR3 is built from 14 residues. The germline V and J ends were trimmed by 0 bases and 7 bases, with 7 bases remaining between them. The CDR3 loop reads CASSLDSWNSPLHF. The DNA of the CDR3 is TGTGCCAGCAGCTTAGACAGTTGGAATTCACCCCTCCACTTT.

This clone was detected only once. V gene TRBV10-3 combines with J gene TRBJ2-7; D is uncertain. The V end lost 3 bases, the J end lost 2 bases, and 8 bases lay between the germline ends. This CDR3 region has 13 residues. Germline loops: CDR1 ENHRY, CDR2 SYGVKD. CDR3 region: CAISDEAAYEQYF. The CDR3 nucleotides are TGTGCCATCAGTGATGAGGCAGCCTACGAGCAGTACTTC.

The chain employs TRBV5-1 and TRBJ2-2; weak D call: TRBD2 (6 bases). V shed 5 bases and J shed 5 bases, with 22 bases lying between them. Germline values: CDR1 SGHRS, CDR2 YFSETQ. This CDR3 has 17 residues. The CDR3 bases are TGCGCCAGCAGACCTATGCCGGGACTCCTTATGACCGGGGAGCTGTTTTTT. Protein sequence: CASRPMPGLLMTGELFF.

The V gene is TRBV28, the J gene TRBJ1-3; D not resolved. Germline lookup yields CDR1 MDHEN and CDR2 SYDVKM. Trimming removed 3 bases from V and 2 bases from J, with 8 bases in between. The CDR3 is 14 amino acids. Here the CDR3 reads CASSFGRTGNTIYF. CDR3 nucleotide sequence: TGTGCCAGCAGTTTCGGCAGGACTGGAAACACCATATATTTT.

This clone was recorded a few times. V is TRBV4-3 and J is TRBJ1-6; 8 bases map to TRBD1. The CDR3 loop spans 17 amino acids. Trimming took 4 bases from V and 9 from J; bases not matched to a gene: 14. Germline V gene lookup returns CDR1 LGHNA and CDR2 YSLEER. CDR3 sequence reads: CASSPRPRGQGPSPLHF. As DNA, the CDR3 is TGCGCCAGCAGCCCAAGGCCCCGAGGACAGGGTCCTTCACCCCTCCACTTT.

The chain joins TRBV6-1 to TRBJ2-1; 7 nucleotides line up with TRBD2. In germline, CDR1 is MNHNS, CDR2 SASEGT. The CDR3 extends over 16 amino acids. V trimming: 4 bases; J trimming: 6 bases; junction bases outside the gene matches: 12. The CDR3 DNA reads TGTGCCAGCAGTGCCCCAGGCGGGGGTAATTTCAATGAGCAGTTCTTC. It codes for CASSAPGGGNFNEQFF.

This clone was counted between two and nine times. The rearrangement uses TRBV27 and TRBJ2-1; no definite D call. The CDR3 is 15 residues long. Germline values: CDR1 MNHEY, CDR2 SMNVEV (reference sequence). V lost 2 bases, J lost 6 bases, and 14 bases lay in between. The CDR3 region is CASSLRASAPNEQFF. CDR3 nucleotides: TGTGCCAGCAGTTTAAGAGCGTCGGCGCCCAATGAGCAGTTCTTC.

J is TRBJ1-3 and V is TRBV9, with 7 positions matching TRBD1. V trimming: 3 bases; J trimming: 2 bases; junction bases outside the gene matches: 8. The germline CDR1 and CDR2 sequences are SGDLS and YYNGEE. The CDR3 sequence is 16 residues long. The DNA of the CDR3 is TGTGCCAGCAGCGCCAAGGACAGGCTACCTGGAAACACCATATATTTT. It specifies CASSAKDRLPGNTIYF.

The V call is TRBV29-1, the J call TRBJ1-2; D is perhaps TRBD1 (6 bases). The V gene's germline CDR1 is SQVTM and CDR2 ANQGSEA. The CDR3 is 14 residues long. V dropped 6 bases and J dropped 6 bases, with 20 bases sitting between them. CDR3 nucleotides: TGCAGCGTCCGAGTAATACAGGGTAGCCATGGCTACACCTTC. Amino acid sequence: CSVRVIQGSHGYTF.

The chain has TRBV12-5 and TRBJ1-6; D not certain. V lost 6 bases and J 7 bases, leaving 10 bases between the germline ends. The CDR3 covers 13 residues. Germline CDR1 reads LGHNT; CDR2 reads FRNRAP. For the CDR3, the DNA is TGTGCTAGTGGAAACAGCGGAAATTCACCCCTCCACTTT. It encodes CASGNSGNSPLHF.

This clone was found a few times. This chain links TRBV7-9 with TRBJ1-1; unclear D gene. The ends were cut back, 4 bases at V and 10 bases at J, with 7 bases in the middle. The CDR3 runs to 10 residues. Germline-derived CDR1 and CDR2 are SEHNR and FQNEAQ (reference sequence). CDR3 coding DNA: TGTGCCAGCAGCTCACAACCAGCTTTCTTT. It yields the protein CASSSQPAFF.

This chain connects TRBV10-3 to TRBJ2-3; 8 bases are shared with TRBD2. Germline CDR1 is ENHRY and CDR2 is SYGVKD. There are 12 residues in the CDR3. V dropped 10 bases and J dropped 1; count of bases not matched to a gene: 1. The DNA for the CDR3 is TGTGCCACAGCGGGGGGCACAGATACGCAGTATTTT. Amino acid sequence: CATAGGTDTQYF.

The chain carries TRBV29-1 and TRBJ1-2; 7 nucleotides match TRBD1. This CDR3 contains 14 residues. V lost 6 bases, J lost 4 bases, and 11 bases stayed unmatched. Germline-derived CDR1 and CDR2 are SQVTM and ANQGSEA. CDR3 amino acids: CSVGLLGQSYGYTF. The CDR3 DNA follows: TGCAGCGTGGGTTTGTTGGGACAGAGCTATGGCTACACCTTC.

V is TRBV30 and J is TRBJ1-2; D is possibly TRBD1 (5 bases). Germline values: CDR1 GTSNPN, CDR2 SVGIG (reference sequence). The CDR3 has 14 residues. Trimming stripped 5 bases from V and 0 bases from J, with 13 bases between. The CDR3 nucleotides read TGTGCCTGGGACAGCTATCTAGCTAACTATGGCTACACCTTC. It specifies CAWDSYLANYGYTF. The whole variable domain, remainder taken from reference TRBV30 and TRBJ1-2, is SQTIHQWPATLVQPVGSPLSLECTVEGTSNPNLYWYRQAAGRGLQLLFYSVGIGQISSEVPQNLSASRPQDRQFILSSKKLLLSDSGFYLCAWDSYLANYGYTFGSGTRLTVV.

The chain recombines TRBV27 with TRBJ1-2; 7 nucleotides line up with TRBD1. The CDR3 covers 15 residues. Trimming removed 4 bases from V and 1 base from J; junction bases left unmatched: 6. Germline loops: CDR1 MNHEY, CDR2 SMNVEV (reference sequence). CDR3 nucleotides: TGTGCCAGCAGTTCCTTAGGGACAGTTAACTATGGCTACACCTTC. This codes for CASSSLGTVNYGYTF.

The rearrangement links TRBV11-2 to TRBJ1-3; tentative D call: TRBD1 (5 bases). V was trimmed by 6 bases and J by 4 bases, leaving 19 bases between them. CDR3 length: 16 residues. CDR1 and CDR2 from the germline V gene are SGHAT and FQNNGV. CDR3 protein: CASRAGRASPGNTIYF. The CDR3 DNA follows: TGTGCCAGCAGGGCGGGACGGGCCAGTCCAGGAAACACCATATATTTT.

The CDR3 DNA follows: TGTGCCAGCAGTTTTTACGGGGGGAACACTGAAGCTTTCTTT. Translated: CASSFYGGNTEAFF. This chain links TRBV28 with TRBJ1-1, with D possibly TRBD1 on 5 matching bases. V lost 3 bases, J lost 1 base, and 9 bases lay in between. The CDR3 extends over 14 amino acids. Germline V gives CDR1 MDHEN, CDR2 SYDVKM.

This clone was counted a few times. The chain carries TRBV15 and TRBJ1-4; TRBD1 matches 8 bases. The CDR3 extends over 16 amino acids. Germline V lookup: CDR1 LNHNV, CDR2 YYDKDF (reference sequence). V trimming: 1 base; J trimming: 7 bases; junction bases outside the gene matches: 8. CDR3 in amino acids: CATSRVRTGLAEKLFF. The DNA of the CDR3 is TGTGCCACCAGCAGAGTCAGGACAGGGCTCGCTGAAAAACTGTTTTTT.

The rearrangement uses TRBV30 and TRBJ2-7, with a possible D match to TRBD2 (5 bases). The CDR3 extends over 14 amino acids. From germline, CDR1 is GTSNPN and CDR2 SVGIG (reference sequence). V lost 0 bases, J lost 2 bases, and 11 bases lay in between. The CDR3 DNA sequence: TGTGCCTGGAGTGTTGGTTTCGGGACCTACGAGCAGTACTTC. Amino acids: CAWSVGFGTYEQYF.

This clone was seen only a few times. The rearrangement links TRBV5-4 to TRBJ2-2; no firm D call. Germline assignment: CDR1 SGHNT and CDR2 YYREEE (reference sequence). The CDR3 runs 16 residues. The V end lost 1 base, the J end lost 1 base, and 11 bases lay between the germline ends. The CDR3 reads CASSLMGSLNTGELFF. The CDR3 region has the DNA TGTGCCAGCAGCTTGATGGGCAGCTTGAACACCGGGGAGCTGTTTTTT.

The J gene is TRBJ2-1, the V gene TRBV2; a possible D gene is TRBD2 (5 bases). The CDR3 covers 13 residues. Trimming removed 6 bases at V and 9 bases at J, with 15 bases between. The germline CDR1 and CDR2 sequences are SNHLY and FYNNEI. CDR3 coding DNA: TGTGCCAGCAGCCTCCAACTAGACGGTGAGCAGTTCTTC. Protein: CASSLQLDGEQFF.

The chain recombines TRBV2 with TRBJ2-1; the D is unclear. The CDR3 contains 17 residues. CDR1 is SNHLY, CDR2 FYNNEI, per germline. The germline V and J ends were trimmed by 3 bases and 5 bases, with 20 bases remaining between them. This CDR3 is CASSEISLAGPNNEQFF. CDR3 nucleotide sequence: TGTGCCAGCAGTGAGATAAGTCTGGCAGGCCCCAACAATGAGCAGTTCTTC.

The chain carries TRBV19 and TRBJ1-5; D is uncertain. The germline V gene encodes CDR1 LNHDA and CDR2 SQIVND (reference sequence). Trimming took off 5 bases at V and 4 bases at J, with 9 bases between the two ends. This CDR3 is built from 13 residues. The CDR3 coding sequence is TGTGCCAGTAGTGACATTGGGAATCAGCCCCAGCATTTT. Residues: CASSDIGNQPQHF.

The chain carries TRBV6-6 and TRBJ1-2; D remains ambiguous. Germline assignment: CDR1 MNHNY and CDR2 SVGAGI (reference sequence). Trimming pared 6 bases from V and 2 bases from J, leaving 7 bases between. CDR3 length: 12 residues. For the CDR3, the DNA is TGTGCCAGCAGAGCGGCAAACTATGGCTACACCTTC. Its protein is CASRAANYGYTF.

This clone has just one count. This chain connects TRBV19 to TRBJ1-2; 10 bases match TRBD1. The CDR3 runs 16 residues. CDR1 LNHDA and CDR2 SQIVND come from the germline V gene (reference sequence). Unmatched junction bases numbered 8, after V lost 3 bases and J lost 4 bases. Written as DNA, the CDR3 is TGTGCCAGTAGTATGGGACCGGGACAGGGGCCCTATGGCTACACCTTC. Translated: CASSMGPGQGPYGYTF.

This clone turned up a few times. The chain joins TRBV6-1 to TRBJ2-1, with TRBD1 as a possible D gene (5 bases). The V gene's germline CDR1 is MNHNS and CDR2 SASEGT. Trimming pared 0 bases from V and 3 bases from J, leaving 9 bases between. This CDR3 contains 15 residues. CDR3 bases: TGTGCCAGCAGTGAAGCGCTTGACAGCTACAATGAGCAGTTCTTC. Translation: CASSEALDSYNEQFF.